A single sample is the source of the 23 T cell receptor beta chains below, sequenced in a study of T cell repertoires in cytomegalovirus infection. TCRdb used MiXCR to reprocess the reads, holding one entry per CDR3 protein. The table has about 110,000 distinct CDR3 sequences, roughly 39% seen once; the top ten hold approximately 74%. What these receptors recognize is not known. The sample in question was CD8+ T cells from cultured PBMCs, obtained from culture after CMV antigen stimulation. The receptors come from a human donor in good health (CMV status not recorded). Some clones in this sample may be carry-over from other donors' samples.

The chain employs TRBV27 and TRBJ2-2; 8 bases agree with TRBD2. The CDR3 sequence is 21 residues long. With 5 bases clipped from V and 1 base from J, the junction kept 21 bases outside the gene matches. CDR1 is MNHEY, CDR2 SMNVEV, per germline (reference sequence). CDR3 sequence: CASSRVQIPARGVQNTGELFF. The CDR3, as DNA: TGTGCCAGCAGTAGGGTCCAAATACCGGCGCGGGGGGTCCAGAACACCGGGGAGCTGTTTTTT.

The chain links TRBV6-2 or TRBV6-3 to TRBJ2-7; TRBD1 matches at 7 bases. V shed 3 bases, J shed 0 bases, and the junction held 5 bases outside the gene matches. Germline CDR1 is MNHEY and CDR2 is SVGEGT. The CDR3 totals 15 residues. Here the CDR3 reads CASSYTGQPSYEQYF. The CDR3 nucleotides are TGTGCCAGCAGTTATACGGGACAGCCCTCCTACGAGCAGTACTTC.

The chain links TRBV10-3 to TRBJ2-7; D possibly corresponds to TRBD2 (7 bases). Trimming stripped 2 bases from V and 4 bases from J, with 12 bases between. There are 14 residues in the CDR3. Germline values: CDR1 ENHRY, CDR2 SYGVKD. CDR3 nucleotide sequence: TGTGCCATCAGTGAGCCGGGGGGCGCGTACGAGCAGTACTTC. Translation: CAISEPGGAYEQYF.

V usage is TRBV7-9 and J usage is TRBJ2-3; 7 bases fit TRBD1. V was pared by 1 base and J by 2 bases, with 6 bases of the junction left unmatched. Looked up from germline, CDR1 is SEHNR and CDR2 is FQNEAQ (reference sequence). The CDR3 is made up of 16 amino acids. The CDR3 region has the DNA TGTGCCAGCAGCTTAGTAGGGGACAGCCTCACAGATACGCAGTATTTT. Translated: CASSLVGDSLTDTQYF. Supplemented by reference TRBV7-9 and TRBJ2-3, the full variable domain reads DTGVSQNPRHKITKRGQNVTFRCDPISEHNRLYWYRQTLGQGPEFLTYFQNEAQLEKSRLLSDRFSAERPKGSFSTLEIQRTEQGDSAMYLCASSLVGDSLTDTQYFGPGTRLTVL.

This clonotype has just a few counts. V usage is TRBV6-6 and J usage is TRBJ1-1, with D uncertain. V was cut by 2 bases and J by 2 bases, with 12 bases left in between. Germline CDR1 is MNHNY and CDR2 is SVGAGI (reference sequence). The CDR3 has 15 amino acids. CDR3: CASSYGAEVNTEAFF. In DNA, the CDR3 is TGTGCCAGCAGTTACGGCGCGGAGGTTAACACTGAAGCTTTCTTT.

This rearrangement joins TRBV12-3 or TRBV12-4 to TRBJ1-1; no definite D call. Trimming took 2 bases from V and 3 from J, leaving 7 bases between them. This CDR3 region has 13 residues. The CDR3 sequence: CASSLNGYTEAFF. CDR3 coding DNA: TGTGCCAGCAGTTTAAATGGTTACACTGAAGCTTTCTTT.

The chain links TRBV6-8 to TRBJ1-2, with a possible D match to TRBD1 (5 bases). The V end lost 8 bases, the J end lost 5 bases, and 9 bases lay between the germline ends. The CDR3 is 11 amino acids. Germline values: CDR1 MNHGY, CDR2 SAAAGT. CDR3 loop: CASGQGYGYTF. The CDR3 coding sequence is TGTGCCAGCGGGCAGGGTTATGGCTACACCTTC.

This clonotype appeared many times. CDR3 coding DNA: TGCAGCGTTGGGCCCGGGGGGGCTTTCTATGGCTACACCTTC. Protein sequence: CSVGPGGAFYGYTF. The chain has TRBV29-1 and TRBJ1-2, with a weak D call TRBD1 (6 bases). CDR1 and CDR2 (germline): SQVTM, ANQGSEA. V gave up 4 bases and J gave up 4 bases, with 16 bases separating them. The CDR3 is 14 amino acids.

The CDR3 DNA follows: TGTGCCAGCAGCCACCCGGACAGAGAGGGCTACACCTTC. Its translation: CASSHPDREGYTF. V is TRBV7-9 and J is TRBJ1-2; maybe TRBD1 (6 bases). Germline V gene lookup returns CDR1 SEHNR and CDR2 FQNEAQ (reference sequence). CDR3 length: 13 amino acids. V dropped 5 bases and J dropped 8 bases, with 15 bases sitting between them.

V gene TRBV12-3 or TRBV12-4 combines with J gene TRBJ2-1; TRBD1 matches at 7 bases. The CDR3 runs 15 residues. The J segment lost 6 bases and the V segment lost 8 bases, leaving 13 bases of the junction unmatched. CDR3 nucleotide sequence: TGTGCCAGCCGAAATGGGGACAGCATTGGCAATGAGCAGTTCTTC. This encodes CASRNGDSIGNEQFF.

This chain joins TRBV7-2 and TRBJ1-1, with unresolved D. The V gene's germline CDR1 is SGHTA and CDR2 FQGNSA. V was shortened by 2 bases and J by 5 bases, with 6 bases between the two germline ends. The CDR3 is 12 residues long. Here the CDR3 reads CASSLSLTEAFF. The CDR3 bases are TGTGCCAGCAGCTTAAGCTTGACTGAAGCTTTCTTT.

This clonotype was counted only a few times. The chain joins TRBV11-2 to TRBJ2-7; D assignment may be TRBD1 or TRBD2 (5 bases each). Trimming cost V 5 bases and J 2 bases, with 16 bases left between them. The length of the CDR3 is 15 residues. Per the germline V gene, CDR1 is SGHAT and CDR2 is FQNNGV. CDR3 loop: CASSPLTGTTYEQYF. CDR3 bases: TGTGCCAGCAGCCCCCTGACGGGGACCACCTACGAGCAGTACTTC. The whole variable domain, filled in from reference TRBV11-2 and TRBJ2-7, reads EAGVAQSPRYKIIEKRQSVAFWCNPISGHATLYWYQQILGQGPKLLIQFQNNGVVDDSQLPKDRFSAERLKGVDSTLKIQPAKLEDSAVYLCASSPLTGTTYEQYFGPGTRLTVT.

This chain joins TRBV6-2 or TRBV6-3 and TRBJ2-7, with 10 bases aligning to TRBD1. The germline V gene has CDR1 MNHEY and CDR2 SVGEGT. The CDR3 loop spans 16 amino acids. With 6 bases clipped from V and 4 bases from J, the junction kept 12 bases outside the gene matches. This chain's CDR3 is CASSPPGTGAVYEQYF. CDR3 DNA sequence: TGTGCCAGCAGCCCTCCCGGGACAGGGGCTGTGTACGAGCAGTACTTC.

The chain couples TRBV29-1 to TRBJ1-2; possibly TRBD1 for D (5 bases). The CDR3 has 14 residues. Germline loops: CDR1 SQVTM, CDR2 ANQGSEA. Deletions cut 6 bases from V and 3 bases from J, with 17 bases between. CDR3 nucleotides: TGCAGCGTGGCCCCCGCGGGGCCCTACTATGGCTACACCTTC. Translating it yields CSVAPAGPYYGYTF.

The chain employs TRBV27 and TRBJ1-5; possibly TRBD1 for D (5 bases). The germline V gene has CDR1 MNHEY and CDR2 SMNVEV (reference sequence). CDR3 length: 14 residues. V was clipped by 6 bases and J by 9 bases, with 18 bases between them. The CDR3 region is CASSPSSGVRPQHF. The DNA for the CDR3 is TGTGCCAGCAGCCCGAGCTCGGGGGTTCGGCCCCAGCATTTT.

The chain joins TRBV7-2 to TRBJ2-1; D ambiguous. Germline CDR1 reads SGHTA; CDR2 reads FQGNSA. V lost 4 bases, J lost 6 bases, and 10 bases lay in between. The CDR3 consists of 13 residues. The CDR3: CASSSQVGNEQFF. The CDR3 region has the DNA TGTGCCAGCAGCTCCCAGGTGGGCAATGAGCAGTTCTTC.

This chain uses TRBV11-2 with TRBJ2-1, with D possibly TRBD2 on 5 matching bases. This CDR3 is 15 amino acids long. V lost 5 bases, J lost 7 bases, and 18 bases lay in between. Germline V gives CDR1 SGHAT, CDR2 FQNNGV. CDR3 sequence reads: CASSLQAAPGNEQFF. The DNA of the CDR3 is TGTGCCAGCAGCCTCCAAGCGGCCCCGGGGAATGAGCAGTTCTTC.

The V and J genes are TRBV7-3 and TRBJ2-2; TRBD1 aligns across 8 bases. This CDR3 has 14 residues. V shed 4 bases and J 7 bases; nucleotides not matched to a gene: 5. Per the germline V gene, CDR1 is SGHTA and CDR2 is FQGTGA. The CDR3 sequence: CASSSTGAGGELFF. The CDR3 nucleotides read TGTGCCAGCAGCTCGACAGGGGCGGGCGGGGAGCTGTTTTTT.

This chain joins TRBV24-1 and TRBJ2-2; no reliable D call. In germline, CDR1 is KGHDR, CDR2 SFDVKD. V was clipped by 4 bases and J by 3 bases, with 8 bases between them. This CDR3 contains 14 residues. CDR3 protein: CATSETAYTGELFF. CDR3 nucleotides: TGTGCCACCAGTGAAACAGCTTACACCGGGGAGCTGTTTTTT.

This clonotype was found a few times. V and J are TRBV28 and TRBJ2-5; D is ambiguous. V dropped 5 bases and J dropped 5 bases, with 9 bases sitting between them. Per germline, CDR1 MDHEN and CDR2 SYDVKM. The CDR3 runs 12 residues. CDR3 in DNA: TGTGCCAGCAGTCTCCTACAGGAGACCCAGTACTTC. This translates into CASSLLQETQYF.

The genes are TRBV6-6 and TRBJ1-4; no definite D call. Deletions cut 3 bases from V and 4 bases from J, with 9 bases between. This CDR3 spans 14 amino acids. Germline CDR1 and CDR2: MNHNY and SVGAGI (reference sequence). The CDR3 reads CASSYTRVNEKLFF. The CDR3 DNA reads TGTGCCAGCAGTTATACGAGAGTTAATGAAAAACTGTTTTTT.

This clonotype was detected ten times or more. The rearrangement uses TRBV7-8 and TRBJ2-5; tentatively, D is TRBD2 (5 bases). The CDR3 is 13 residues long. The V gene's germline CDR1 is SGHVS and CDR2 FQNEAQ. V was clipped by 0 bases and J by 4 bases, with 6 bases between them. The CDR3 sequence is CASSLAGVETQYF. The CDR3 coding sequence is TGTGCCAGCAGCTTAGCGGGAGTAGAGACCCAGTACTTC.

The chain joins TRBV7-9 to TRBJ1-1; 10 nucleotides agree with TRBD1. J was trimmed by 5 bases and V by 1 base; bases with no gene match: 7. The V gene's germline CDR1 is SEHNR and CDR2 FQNEAQ (reference sequence). This CDR3 comprises 16 residues. CDR3 region: CASSLVGGDRGTEAFF. Written as DNA, the CDR3 is TGTGCCAGCAGCTTAGTAGGGGGGGACAGGGGAACTGAAGCTTTCTTT.